This record concerns one T cell receptor beta chain sequence. The antigen remains unidentified. The sample comes from a study of beta chain features in type 1 diabetes. Per donor, one heparinised blood draw averaged roughly 110 mL. Cell sorting via CD45RO/CCR7/CD25/CD127/CD95/CD27 was performed to obtain CD4+ naive, central memory, regulatory and stem cell-like memory cells. Germline lookup yields CDR1 MNHNS and CDR2 SASEGT. This CDR3 is built from 12 residues. V was clipped by 6 bases and J by 3 bases, with 9 bases between them. Sequencing targeted expressed TCRB transcripts, as all isolated RNA had been reverse transcribed. Sequencing was performed with immunoSEQ multiplex PCR; in TCRdb, only in-frame clones are kept and a portion is missing. The data contain hundreds of thousands of clones, roughly an eighth of them singletons. Findings of the study overall: cDNA sequencing could over-represent cells with high TCR expression. There was no resolution here of whether HLA type influences TCRB rearrangement.

The chain employs TRBV6-1 and TRBJ2-7; weak D call: TRBD2 (7 bases). Sequencing used naive CD4+ T cells from blood. The source is a man aged 18 to 30 in good health. The CDR3: CASRGGDYEQYF. The CDR3 nucleotides read TGTGCCAGCAGAGGGGGGGACTACGAGCAGTACTTC.